These 30 T cell receptor beta chains were sequenced from one sample in a study of regulatory T cells in long-lasting Graves disease (dated by TCRdb to the early 2020s). The library was produced with multiplex PCR. Instrument on record: Illumina HiSeq 4000. iRepertoire HTBI primers and Arm-PCR amplification of CDR3 regions were used to construct TCR beta libraries. In TCRdb, the public reads were trimmed at Q25 with fastp and aligned with MiXCR, with productive beta chains retained. Every CDR3 protein is listed once, alongside the most common genes and DNA of its rows. The sample yields more than 350,000 distinct CDR3 sequences; 21% were counted once. The ten largest make up over 11% of the sample. The sample's time point, from its label and the paper: persistent/refractory GD, antithyroid drugs over 5 years with positive TRAb. For both TCR sequencing and RNA sequencing, RNA was extracted from PBMCs using TRIzol.

The sample was peripheral blood mononuclear cells (PBMCs), taken when the disease was refractory, from a patient treated with antithyroid drugs. These receptor sequences come from a female donor with Graves disease.

This sequence joins TRBV19 and TRBJ1-2; D remains ambiguous. The CDR3 runs to 13 residues. Trimming shortened V by 6 bases and J by 3 bases, and 11 bases separated the two germline ends. Germline V CDR1 and CDR2: LNHDA, SQIVND (reference sequence). CDR3 in DNA: TGTGCCAGTAGCCTCAGGTACTACTATGGCTACACCTTC. Its translation is CASSLRYYYGYTF. Full variable domain (remainder filled in from reference TRBV19 and TRBJ1-2): DGGITQSPKYLFRKEGQNVTLSCEQNLNHDAMYWYRQDPGQGLRLIYYSQIVNDFQKGDIAEGYSVSREKKESFPLTVTSAQKNPTAFYLCASSLRYYYGYTFGSGTRLTVV.

This clonotype has at least ten counts. The chain recombines TRBV5-5 with TRBJ1-4, with D perhaps matching TRBD1 (6 bases). CDR1 SGHKS and CDR2 YYEKEE come from the germline V gene (reference sequence). With 5 bases removed from V and 7 bases from J, the gap between germline ends came to 9 bases. The CDR3 covers 12 residues. CDR3: CASRQGGEKLFF. Written as DNA, the CDR3 is TGTGCCAGCAGACAAGGGGGTGAAAAACTGTTTTTT.

This clonotype was observed a few times. The chain couples TRBV5-1 to TRBJ2-7; possible D gene TRBD2, 5 bases. Germline assignment: CDR1 SGHRS and CDR2 YFSETQ. The CDR3 runs to 13 residues. The V end lost 5 bases, the J end lost 3 bases, and 12 bases lay between the germline ends. The CDR3: CASRVTSLYEQYF. CDR3 nucleotides: TGCGCCAGCAGGGTTACTAGTCTCTACGAGCAGTACTTC.

This clonotype showed up just a few times. Being one base from a much bigger clone, this may be a read error. V gene TRBV2 combines with J gene TRBJ2-5, with D possibly TRBD2 on 6 matching bases. The CDR3 has 13 residues. Between the trimmed V and J ends, which lost 5 bases and 4 bases, there was a span of 11 bases. Germline V gene sequence: CDR1 SNHLY, CDR2 FYNNEI. The CDR3 region is CASSPSERETQYF. Written as DNA, the CDR3 is TGTGCCAGCAGTCCTAGCGAACGAGAGACCCAGTACTTC.

This clonotype has a handful of counts. This sequence joins TRBV7-2 and TRBJ2-7; TRBD2 agrees at 13 bases. The trim removed 5 bases at V and 10 bases at J, leaving 11 bases unmatched. This CDR3 spans 15 amino acids. The germline CDR1 and CDR2 sequences are SGHTA and FQGNSA. The CDR3 DNA follows: TGTGCCAGCAGCCCTCCGCCGGGACTAGCGGGAACTCAGTACTTC. Translating it yields CASSPPPGLAGTQYF.

This chain joins TRBV27 and TRBJ1-5; no clear D gene. The CDR3 spans 14 residues. Germline CDR1 is MNHEY and CDR2 is SMNVEV (reference sequence). Trimming removed 6 bases from V and 8 bases from J, with 17 bases in between. The CDR3 protein is CASRPLGSIEPQHF. The CDR3 DNA reads TGTGCCAGCAGGCCCCTGGGGTCCATCGAGCCCCAGCATTTT.

The chain employs TRBV3-1 and TRBJ2-7; 10 bases align to TRBD1. The CDR3 consists of 17 residues. V was clipped by 0 bases and J by 0 bases; unmatched bases: 5. Germline CDR1 LGHDT, CDR2 YNNKEL (reference sequence). This CDR3 reads CASSQDLGQGSSYEQYF. CDR3 in DNA: TGTGCCAGCAGCCAAGATCTGGGACAGGGGAGCTCCTACGAGCAGTACTTC.

The chain carries TRBV5-1 and TRBJ2-3; D tentatively reads TRBD1 or TRBD2 (5 bases each). CDR3 size: 16 residues. The germline V gene encodes CDR1 SGHRS and CDR2 YFSETQ. With 3 bases removed from V and 8 bases from J, the gap between germline ends came to 22 bases. The chain's CDR3 is CASSSYARDPGSTQYF. CDR3 coding DNA: TGCGCCAGCAGCTCGTATGCCCGCGATCCAGGGAGTACGCAGTATTTT.

This clonotype was found many times. The genes are TRBV28 and TRBJ1-6; D might be TRBD1 (5 bases). The germline V gene has CDR1 MDHEN and CDR2 SYDVKM. V lost 6 bases to trimming and J lost 10 bases, with 13 bases between them. The CDR3 sequence is 13 residues long. The CDR3 loop is CASSPGPFSPLHF. CDR3 DNA sequence: TGTGCCAGCAGCCCGGGACCTTTCTCACCCCTCCACTTT. The full variable domain, its missing parts supplied by reference TRBV28 and TRBJ1-6, is DVKVTQSSRYLVKRTGEKVFLECVQDMDHENMFWYRQDPGLGLRLIYFSYDVKMKEKGDIPEGYSVSREKKERFSLILESASTNQTSMYLCASSPGPFSPLHFGNGTRLTVT.

Only a few counts were recorded for this clonotype. The gene calls are TRBV7-6 and TRBJ2-7, with 9 bases matching TRBD2. The CDR3 is 14 residues long. V was clipped by 6 bases and J by 6 bases; unmatched bases: 9. CDR1 SGHVS and CDR2 FNYEAQ come from the germline V gene. The CDR3 loop reads CASSLTGTSLEQYF. CDR3 DNA: TGTGCCAGCAGTTTGACCGGGACTAGCCTCGAGCAGTACTTC.

V is TRBV11-2 and J is TRBJ2-5; TRBD2 aligns across 13 bases. Per the germline V gene, CDR1 is SGHAT and CDR2 is FQNNGV. Trimming removed 5 bases from V and 0 bases from J; junction bases left unmatched: 3. This CDR3 is 16 amino acids long. The CDR3 loop is CASSMGLAGNQETQYF. In nucleotides, the CDR3 is TGTGCCAGCAGCATGGGACTAGCGGGAAACCAAGAGACCCAGTACTTC.

In this sample, this clonotype turned up many times. The chain has TRBV28 and TRBJ2-7, with D perhaps matching TRBD1 or TRBD2 (5 bases each). The CDR3 contains 15 residues. The ends were cut back, 4 bases at V and 7 bases at J, with 20 bases in the middle. Germline V lookup: CDR1 MDHEN, CDR2 SYDVKM. The CDR3 region has the DNA TGTGCCAGCAGTTACTCCGGGACCCTGGGGAGAGAGCAGTACTTC. Amino acid sequence: CASSYSGTLGREQYF.

This clonotype was seen a handful of times. The rearrangement links TRBV13 to TRBJ2-2, with a possible D match to TRBD1 (7 bases). V was clipped by 8 bases and J by 4 bases, with 14 bases between them. The CDR3 has 14 residues. CDR1 PRHDT and CDR2 FYEKMQ come from the germline V gene (reference sequence). CDR3 DNA sequence: TGTGCCAGCTGGGACAGCGGGCGCACCGGGGAGCTGTTTTTT. Protein product: CASWDSGRTGELFF.

The table lists this clonotype with a few counts. The rearrangement joins TRBV7-9 to TRBJ2-7, with 7 nucleotides matching TRBD2. The germline V gene has CDR1 SEHNR and CDR2 FQNEAQ (reference sequence). CDR3 length equals 13 residues. V dropped 8 bases and J dropped 1; count of bases not matched to a gene: 5. The CDR3 DNA reads TGTGCCAGCGGACTAGGAGGGTCCTACGAGCAGTACTTC. It is translated as CASGLGGSYEQYF. Drawing the rest from reference TRBV7-9 and TRBJ2-7, the complete variable domain is DTGVSQNPRHKITKRGQNVTFRCDPISEHNRLYWYRQTLGQGPEFLTYFQNEAQLEKSRLLSDRFSAERPKGSFSTLEIQRTEQGDSAMYLCASGLGGSYEQYFGPGTRLTVT.

The V call is TRBV15, the J call TRBJ2-3, with a weak D call TRBD1 (6 bases). CDR3 length equals 15 residues. Per the germline V gene, CDR1 is LNHNV and CDR2 is YYDKDF (reference sequence). V was pared by 1 base and J by 2 bases, with 10 bases between. CDR3 in DNA: TGTGCCACCAGCAGAGGGACAGACACCACAGATACGCAGTATTTT. Protein sequence: CATSRGTDTTDTQYF.

The chain couples TRBV12-3 or TRBV12-4 to TRBJ2-7; D not certain. V lost 2 bases, J lost 6 bases, and 8 bases lay in between. The CDR3 runs 12 residues. As DNA, the CDR3 is TGTGCCAGCAGTTTATCCTGGGGCGAGCAGTACTTC. Translation: CASSLSWGEQYF.

This chain uses TRBV7-9 with TRBJ1-6, with a possible D match to TRBD1 (5 bases). The CDR3 consists of 17 residues. V was clipped by 5 bases and J by 0 bases, with 14 bases between them. Germline CDR1 is SEHNR and CDR2 is FQNEAQ (reference sequence). This chain's CDR3 is CASSQRDGNSYNSPLHF. The DNA for the CDR3 is TGTGCCAGCAGCCAGAGGGACGGTAACTCCTATAATTCACCCCTCCACTTT. The full variable domain, completed using reference TRBV7-9 and TRBJ1-6, is DTGVSQNPRHKITKRGQNVTFRCDPISEHNRLYWYRQTLGQGPEFLTYFQNEAQLEKSRLLSDRFSAERPKGSFSTLEIQRTEQGDSAMYLCASSQRDGNSYNSPLHFGNGTRLTVT.

This sequence joins TRBV6-1 and TRBJ2-7, with a possible D match to TRBD1 (6 bases). Trimming shortened V by 6 bases and J by 3 bases, and 18 bases separated the two germline ends. The CDR3 has 15 residues. Germline V CDR1 and CDR2: MNHNS, SASEGT. CDR3 nucleotide sequence: TGTGCCAGCAGCGTTACAGGGATCAGGAGCTACGAGCAGTACTTC. Its protein is CASSVTGIRSYEQYF.

This clonotype was seen a few times. The gene calls are TRBV20-1 and TRBJ2-7; 9 bases agree with TRBD2. Germline lookup yields CDR1 DFQATT and CDR2 SNEGSKA (reference sequence). V lost 7 bases, J lost 5 bases, and 6 bases stayed unmatched. The CDR3 runs to 12 residues. CDR3 in DNA: TGCAGTGTAGGCGGGAGGGCCGACGAGCAGTACTTC. It encodes CSVGGRADEQYF.

This clonotype was counted at least ten times. This rearrangement joins TRBV6-1 to TRBJ1-2, with 8 nucleotides matching TRBD1. The germline V gene has CDR1 MNHNS and CDR2 SASEGT. The CDR3 extends over 14 amino acids. The trim removed 4 bases at V and 2 bases at J, leaving 3 bases unmatched. The CDR3 bases are TGTGCCAGCAGTGCACGGACAGGGAACTATGGCTACACCTTC. Protein product: CASSARTGNYGYTF.

This chain links TRBV5-1 with TRBJ2-1; D is perhaps TRBD1 (8 bases). Germline assignment: CDR1 SGHRS and CDR2 YFSETQ. This CDR3 is built from 17 residues. Trimming removed 2 bases at V and 5 bases at J, with 20 bases between. The CDR3 DNA sequence: TGCGCCAGCAGCTTATCAGGGGGCCGACGGGAGGACAATGAGCAGTTCTTC. This sequence encodes CASSLSGGRREDNEQFF. Full variable domain (outside the CDR3, taken from reference TRBV5-1 and TRBJ2-1): KAGVTQTPRYLIKTRGQQVTLSCSPISGHRSVSWYQQTPGQGLQFLFEYFSETQRNKGNFPGRFSGRQFSNSRSEMNVSTLELGDSALYLCASSLSGGRREDNEQFFGPGTRLTVL.

This clonotype was seen more than once but under ten times. A much bigger clone sits one base away, suggesting this may be a read error. The V gene is TRBV2, the J gene TRBJ1-2; D ambiguous. V was shortened by 7 bases and J by 6 bases, with 12 bases between the two germline ends. Germline-derived CDR1 and CDR2 are SNHLY and FYNNEI. This CDR3 contains 12 residues. CDR3 DNA sequence: TGTGCCAGCAATGGCATGGCCAATGGCTACACCTTC. Translation gives CASNGMANGYTF.

The chain couples TRBV6-1 to TRBJ1-6; 7 bases fit TRBD1. Germline values: CDR1 MNHNS, CDR2 SASEGT. V lost 7 bases and J lost 5; bases outside the gene matches: 11. The CDR3 loop spans 16 amino acids. The CDR3 loop reads CASTEQGLQNNSPLHF. The CDR3 region has the DNA TGTGCCAGCACCGAACAGGGGCTTCAGAATAATTCACCCCTCCACTTT.

This clonotype was seen repeatedly, ten times or more. The V gene is TRBV28, the J gene TRBJ1-6; D remains ambiguous. The V end lost 5 bases, the J end lost 4 bases, and 15 bases lay between the germline ends. Germline CDR1 is MDHEN and CDR2 is SYDVKM. There are 16 residues in the CDR3. In nucleotides, the CDR3 is TGTGCCAGCAGTCCAGAGAGCACCAATTATAATTCACCCCTCCACTTT. Residues: CASSPESTNYNSPLHF.

This clonotype was seen ten or more times. The genes are TRBV28 and TRBJ2-2; D perhaps matches TRBD2 (6 bases). Trimming stripped 1 base from V and 6 bases from J, with 9 bases between. The germline CDR1 and CDR2 sequences are MDHEN and SYDVKM. The CDR3 has 14 residues. In DNA, the CDR3 is TGTGCCAGCAGTTTATTCAGGGAGGCCGGGGAGCTGTTTTTT. Translation gives CASSLFREAGELFF.

This clonotype was seen a few times. A read error may account for a junction end that differs from germline. This chain uses TRBV5-1 with TRBJ1-4; perhaps TRBD1 as D (5 bases). Looked up from germline, CDR1 is SGHRS and CDR2 is YFSETQ. The CDR3 covers 15 residues. The CDR3 nucleotides read TGTGCCAGCAGCCCACGGGGGACTACAAATGAAAAACTGTTTTTT. It yields the protein CASSPRGTTNEKLFF.

This clonotype was recorded at least ten times. J is TRBJ1-5 and V is TRBV28; 9 nucleotides agree with TRBD1. CDR1 is MDHEN and CDR2 is SYDVKM in the germline V gene. This CDR3 has 17 amino acids. V dropped 5 bases and J dropped 7; count of bases not matched to a gene: 15. The CDR3 region is CASSAGTGIPSYQPQHF. The CDR3 coding sequence is TGTGCCAGCAGTGCCGGGACAGGGATTCCCTCATACCAGCCCCAGCATTTT.

At least ten counts were recorded for this clonotype. The chain links TRBV6-1 to TRBJ2-7; possibly TRBD1 or TRBD2 for D (5 bases each). CDR1 is MNHNS, CDR2 SASEGT, per germline. The V end was cut by 6 bases, the J end by 2 bases, with 14 bases between. CDR3 size: 14 residues. The CDR3 loop is CASRGTGSTYEQYF. CDR3 coding DNA: TGTGCCAGCAGAGGGACGGGAAGCACCTACGAGCAGTACTTC.

The chain has TRBV7-9 and TRBJ1-1; D possibly corresponds to TRBD1 (5 bases). Germline V gives CDR1 SEHNR, CDR2 FQNEAQ (reference sequence). This CDR3 spans 15 amino acids. The V gene lost 7 bases and the J gene lost 11 bases, with 26 bases spanning the gap. The CDR3 region has the DNA TGTGCCAGCACCCTAAGCTACTCGGGACGAATGGAGGCTTTCTTT. It specifies CASTLSYSGRMEAFF.

The gene calls are TRBV6-2 or TRBV6-3 and TRBJ2-5; D is possibly TRBD2 (6 bases). This CDR3 comprises 15 residues. In germline, CDR1 is MNHEY, CDR2 SVGEGT. Trimming took 7 bases from V and 2 from J, leaving 17 bases between them. CDR3 region: CASTQRSGYQETQYF. CDR3 nucleotide sequence: TGTGCCAGCACCCAACGTAGCGGATATCAAGAGACCCAGTACTTC.